The next 21 T cell receptor beta chains were all read from a single sample in a study of tumor-infiltrating lymphocytes in primary liver carcinoma. TCR beta cDNA was prepared out of roughly 500 ng total RNA by means of a constant-region primer. Generation of the TCR beta libraries relied on three nested multiplex PCR rounds using slightly modified ARM-PCR. TRBV1-TRBV30 forward primers paired with a C-beta reverse primer drove the first two PCR rounds, around 10 cycles each. Using its own MiXCR run on the multiplex PCR reads, TCRdb lists one record per CDR3 protein. Of some 180,000 distinct CDR3 sequences listed, around 60% are singletons. Unsorted whole blood supplied the RNA, and germline DNA was extracted too. Source material: peripheral blood. The receptor source for this set is a man in his forties or fifties with primary liver carcinoma and hepatitis B virus infection.

This chain connects TRBV30 to TRBJ2-7; D ambiguous. Trimming pared 2 bases from V and 3 bases from J, leaving 8 bases between. This CDR3 comprises 12 residues. Germline assignment: CDR1 GTSNPN and CDR2 SVGIG (reference sequence). The CDR3 loop reads CAWSPHRYEQYF. Here the CDR3 DNA reads TGTGCCTGGAGTCCTCACCGCTACGAGCAGTACTTC.

V usage is TRBV4-2 and J usage is TRBJ2-7, with D possibly being TRBD2 (5 bases). The CDR3 length is 14 residues. The germline CDR1 and CDR2 sequences are LGHNA and YNFKEQ. V lost 1 base to trimming and J lost 3 bases, with 10 bases between them. CDR3 coding DNA: TGTGCCAGCAGCCAAGTTGACGGGGACTACGAGCAGTACTTC. Translated: CASSQVDGDYEQYF.

In regard to this clonotype: A much larger clone lies one base from this, so it may be a read error. The rearrangement joins TRBV11-2 to TRBJ2-5, with TRBD2 matching over 8 bases. V gave up 5 bases and J gave up 5 bases; unmatched junction bases: 1. CDR1 and CDR2 (germline): SGHAT, FQNNGV. The CDR3 runs 12 residues. CDR3 amino acids: CASSERGETQYF. DNA for the CDR3: TGTGCCAGCAGCGAGCGGGGGGAGACCCAGTACTTC.

This chain links TRBV5-4 with TRBJ2-2; TRBD2 matches at 8 bases. J was trimmed by 7 bases and V by 4 bases; bases with no gene match: 15. This CDR3 has 17 amino acids. Germline-derived CDR1 and CDR2 are SGHNT and YYREEE (reference sequence). The CDR3 DNA follows: TGTGCCAGCAGCCCCGGGACTAGAGCCCAGAGCGGCGGGGAGCTGTTTTTT. This translates into CASSPGTRAQSGGELFF.

This chain links TRBV6-5 with TRBJ1-2; the match to TRBD1 covers 7 bases. V lost 5 bases to trimming and J lost 4 bases; unmatched junction nucleotides: 10. This CDR3 region has 15 residues. The germline CDR1 and CDR2 sequences are MNHEY and SVGAGI. The CDR3 DNA follows: TGTGCCAGCAGTGAATCTCCGGGACAGAGCTATGGCTACACCTTC. It yields the protein CASSESPGQSYGYTF.

Concerning this clonotype: One end of the junction fails to match germline, which may point to a read error. The J gene is TRBJ2-7, the V gene TRBV29-1; 8 bases map to TRBD2. This CDR3 is built from 13 residues. Per the germline V gene, CDR1 is SQVTM and CDR2 is ANQGSEA. DNA of the CDR3: TGCAGCGCCTCCCCGGGACTAGTCTACGAGCATTACTTC. Its protein is CSASPGLVYEHYF.

V and J are TRBV12-3 or TRBV12-4 and TRBJ2-7; D is unresolved. Trimming took 3 bases from V and 6 from J, leaving 12 bases between them. The length of the CDR3 is 13 residues. CDR3 coding DNA: TGTGCCAGCAGTTTGACACACGGTGGCGAGCAGTACTTC. Amino acid sequence: CASSLTHGGEQYF.

About this clonotype: The junction departs from germline at one end; a sequencing error may be responsible. The rearrangement uses TRBV11-2 and TRBJ2-7; 8 bases map to TRBD1. The CDR3 loop spans 17 amino acids. Germline values: CDR1 SGHAT, CDR2 FQNNGV. This CDR3 reads CTSSLSIWTGFMYEQYF. In nucleotides, the CDR3 is TGTACCAGCAGCTTAAGTATTTGGACAGGGTTTATGTACGAGCAGTACTTC.

Comment on this clonotype: Germline and junction disagree at one end, which may indicate a read error. The J gene is TRBJ1-2, the V gene TRBV11-1; D gene ambiguous. The germline gives CDR1 SGHAT, CDR2 FQDESV (reference sequence). This CDR3 has 15 residues. The CDR3 here is CISSLAGPARRGYTF. DNA of the CDR3: TGCATCAGCAGCTTAGCAGGACCGGCGAGGCGTGGCTACACCTTC.

The chain combines TRBV6-2 or TRBV6-3 with TRBJ2-1; 7 bases are shared with TRBD2. Trimming took 2 bases from V and 9 from J; bases not matched to a gene: 10. The CDR3 is made up of 15 amino acids. Looked up from germline, CDR1 is MNHEY and CDR2 is SVGEGT. The CDR3 DNA sequence: TGTGCCAGCAGTTACGGGACTACGAAAGGATTTGAGCAGTTCTTC. Residues: CASSYGTTKGFEQFF.

V is TRBV6-5 and J is TRBJ2-5; D remains ambiguous. Trimming took 8 bases from V and 2 from J, leaving 6 bases between them. From germline, CDR1 is MNHEY and CDR2 SVGAGI. The CDR3 contains 11 residues. DNA for the CDR3: TGTGCCAGCTGGGATCAAGAGACCCAGTACTTC. This sequence encodes CASWDQETQYF.

The V and J genes are TRBV5-5 and TRBJ2-1, with 7 bases lining up with TRBD2. This CDR3 has 17 amino acids. Germline lookup yields CDR1 SGHKS and CDR2 YYEKEE (reference sequence). Trimming cost V 3 bases and J 8 bases; bases outside gene matches: 17. The CDR3 DNA reads as TGTGCCAGCAGCTGGGCCCCCCTAGCGGCGACGAAGGATGAGCAGTTCTTC. Its translation is CASSWAPLAATKDEQFF. The full variable domain, with the rest looked up from reference TRBV5-5 and TRBJ2-1, is DAGVTQSPTHLIKTRGQQVTLRCSPISGHKSVSWYQQVLGQGPQFIFQYYEKEERGRGNFPDRFSARQFPNYSSELNVNALLLGDSALYLCASSWAPLAATKDEQFFGPGTRLTVL.

This clonotype was seen repeatedly, ten times or more. The chain uses TRBV11-2 and TRBJ2-2; no firm D call. The germline V gene has CDR1 SGHAT and CDR2 FQNNGV. This CDR3 has 15 amino acids. V lost 5 bases and J lost 2, with 12 bases in between. The CDR3 DNA reads as TGTGCCAGCAGCCCGGCGACACGCAACACCGGGGAGCTGTTTTTT. The encoded protein is CASSPATRNTGELFF. Full variable domain (outside the CDR3, taken from reference TRBV11-2 and TRBJ2-2): EAGVAQSPRYKIIEKRQSVAFWCNPISGHATLYWYQQILGQGPKLLIQFQNNGVVDDSQLPKDRFSAERLKGVDSTLKIQPAKLEDSAVYLCASSPATRNTGELFFGEGSRLTVL.

This clonotype appeared once. V usage is TRBV29-1 and J usage is TRBJ2-7; no reliable D call. This CDR3 is built from 12 residues. Germline V gives CDR1 SQVTM, CDR2 ANQGSEA. Trimming removed 6 bases at V and 1 base at J, with 10 bases between. The CDR3 is CSVVITSYEQYF. The CDR3 region has the DNA TGCAGCGTCGTAATCACGTCCTACGAGCAGTACTTC.

This clonotype was counted only a few times. A much larger clone lies one base from this, so it may be a read error. The chain carries TRBV11-2 and TRBJ2-7, with D possibly TRBD1 on 6 matching bases. CDR3 length equals 15 residues. The germline CDR1 and CDR2 sequences are SGHAT and FQNNGV. Trimming took off 1 base at V and 7 bases at J, with 17 bases between the two ends. CDR3: CASSLGGTPVGEQYF. CDR3 coding DNA: TGTGCCAGCAGCTTAGGTGGGACACCAGTGGGGGAGCAGTACTTC. Drawing the rest from reference TRBV11-2 and TRBJ2-7, the complete variable domain is EAGVAQSPRYKIIEKRQSVAFWCNPISGHATLYWYQQILGQGPKLLIQFQNNGVVDDSQLPKDRFSAERLKGVDSTLKIQPAKLEDSAVYLCASSLGGTPVGEQYFGPGTRLTVT.

CDR3 loop: CASRKLLRDGTQYF. The CDR3 DNA reads TGTGCCAGCAGGAAGCTATTGCGGGATGGGACCCAGTACTTC. The rearrangement links TRBV6-5 to TRBJ2-5; possibly TRBD2 for D (6 bases). Germline V lookup: CDR1 MNHEY, CDR2 SVGAGI. Trimming took off 6 bases at V and 7 bases at J, with 18 bases between the two ends. The CDR3 consists of 14 residues.

Concerning this clonotype: At one boundary the junction diverges from the germline segment, which might be a read error. The genes are TRBV4-1 and TRBJ2-3; 14 positions agree with TRBD2. Per the germline V gene, CDR1 is MGHRA and CDR2 is YSYEKL. This CDR3 has 19 amino acids. This CDR3 reads CARSQRTSGRTSGTDTQYF. CDR3 DNA sequence: TGCGCCAGAAGCCAACGGACTAGCGGGAGGACGTCCGGCACAGATACGCAGTATTTT.

This clonotype showed up many times. The chain couples TRBV6-5 to TRBJ1-1; TRBD1 agrees at 7 bases. V shed 7 bases, J shed 1 base, and the junction held 3 bases outside the gene matches. The germline gives CDR1 MNHEY, CDR2 SVGAGI. This CDR3 spans 13 amino acids. The CDR3: CASKQGPNTEAFF. The CDR3 coding sequence is TGTGCCAGCAAACAGGGGCCGAACACTGAAGCTTTCTTT.

The genes are TRBV12-3 or TRBV12-4 and TRBJ1-1; maybe TRBD1 (5 bases). Trimming cost V 4 bases and J 7 bases, with 16 bases left between them. This CDR3 region has 14 residues. As DNA, the CDR3 is TGTGCCAGCAGTTCAATCGCCCAGGGAAATGAAGCTTTCTTT. Its protein product is CASSSIAQGNEAFF.

The rearrangement uses TRBV4-2 and TRBJ1-2; D remains unclear. CDR1 and CDR2 from the germline V gene are LGHNA and YNFKEQ. The CDR3 runs 14 residues. Trimming cost V 0 bases and J 2 bases, with 7 bases left between them. This chain's CDR3 is CASSQELRNYGYTF. CDR3 nucleotides: TGTGCCAGCAGCCAAGAGTTAAGAAACTATGGCTACACCTTC.

This clonotype was seen more than once but under ten times. The chain combines TRBV4-1 with TRBJ1-3, with D maybe TRBD1 (5 bases). Trimming stripped 1 base from V and 0 bases from J, with 16 bases between. CDR1 is MGHRA, CDR2 YSYEKL, per germline. The CDR3 loop spans 18 amino acids. The CDR3 region has the DNA TGCGCCAGCAGCCAAGTCCGCGGGACGTCCTACTCTGGAAACACCATATATTTT. Translating gives CASSQVRGTSYSGNTIYF.